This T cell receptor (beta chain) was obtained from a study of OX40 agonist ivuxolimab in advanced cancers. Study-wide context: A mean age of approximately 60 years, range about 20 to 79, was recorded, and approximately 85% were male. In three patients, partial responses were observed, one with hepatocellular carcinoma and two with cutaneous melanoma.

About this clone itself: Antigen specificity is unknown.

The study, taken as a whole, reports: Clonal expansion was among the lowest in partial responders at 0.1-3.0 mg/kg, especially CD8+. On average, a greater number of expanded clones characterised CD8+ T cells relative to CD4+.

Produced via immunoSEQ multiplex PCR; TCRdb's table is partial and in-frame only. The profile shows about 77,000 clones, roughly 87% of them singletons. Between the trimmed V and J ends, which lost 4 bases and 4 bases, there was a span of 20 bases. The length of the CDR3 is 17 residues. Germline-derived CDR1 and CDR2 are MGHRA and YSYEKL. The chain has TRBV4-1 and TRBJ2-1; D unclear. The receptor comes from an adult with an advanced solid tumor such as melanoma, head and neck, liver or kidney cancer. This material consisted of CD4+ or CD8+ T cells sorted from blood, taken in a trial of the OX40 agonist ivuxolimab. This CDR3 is CASSRRSERTQYNEQFF. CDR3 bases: TGCGCCAGCAGCCGAAGATCCGAAAGGACGCAGTACAATGAGCAGTTCTTC.